The present entry profiles one TCR beta chain with its context. The antigen is unknown. This sample stems from a study of spatial heterogeneity in lung cancer. Study results and limitations: Blood showed ubiquitous tumor TCRs more often at resection than at routine follow-up.

TCRdb fed the 5' RACE reads into MiXCR, producing one record per CDR3 protein. The data show about 50,000 distinct CDR3 sequences, with roughly 7.6% seen just once and roughly an eighth held by the top ten. Time point meaning: sample taken at primary tumor resection. Whole RNA, which was extracted from tumor, nontumor lung tissue or frozen PBMC, was sequenced without any cell sorting. CDR1 is GTSNPN and CDR2 is SVGIG in the germline V gene (reference sequence). CDR3 length: 13 amino acids. With V trimmed by 6 bases and J by 5 bases, 6 bases remained unmatched. This sequence originates from a female donor with early-stage non-small cell lung cancer. This specimen was PBMCs, taken at surgery. The chain links TRBV30 to TRBJ2-2, with 7 bases lining up with TRBD2. The CDR3 here is CACLGGGTGELFF. The CDR3 DNA follows: TGTGCCTGTTTGGGGGGGGGAACCGGGGAGCTGTTTTTT.